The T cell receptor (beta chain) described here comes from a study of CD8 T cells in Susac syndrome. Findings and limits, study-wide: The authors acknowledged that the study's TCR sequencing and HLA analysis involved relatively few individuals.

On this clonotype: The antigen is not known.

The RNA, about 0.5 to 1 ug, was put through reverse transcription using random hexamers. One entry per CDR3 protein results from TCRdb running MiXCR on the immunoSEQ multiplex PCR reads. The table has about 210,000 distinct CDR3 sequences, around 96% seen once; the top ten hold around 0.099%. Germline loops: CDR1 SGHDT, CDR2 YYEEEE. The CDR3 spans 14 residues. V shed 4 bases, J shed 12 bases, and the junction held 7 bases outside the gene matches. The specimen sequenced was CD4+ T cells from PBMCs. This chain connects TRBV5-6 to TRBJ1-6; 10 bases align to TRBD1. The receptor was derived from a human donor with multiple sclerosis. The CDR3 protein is CASSRGQGVGPLHF. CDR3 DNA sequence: TGTGCCAGCAGCCGCGGACAGGGGGTGGGACCCCTCCACTTT.